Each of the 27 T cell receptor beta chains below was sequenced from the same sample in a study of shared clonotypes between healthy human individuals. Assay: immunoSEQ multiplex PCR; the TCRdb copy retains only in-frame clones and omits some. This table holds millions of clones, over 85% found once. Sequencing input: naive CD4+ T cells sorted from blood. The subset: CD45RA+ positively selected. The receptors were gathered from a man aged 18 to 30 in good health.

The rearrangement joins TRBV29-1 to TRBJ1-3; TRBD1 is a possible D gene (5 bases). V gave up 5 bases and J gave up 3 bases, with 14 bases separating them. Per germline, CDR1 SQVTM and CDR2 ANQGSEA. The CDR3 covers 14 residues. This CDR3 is CSVTRGGGGNTIYF. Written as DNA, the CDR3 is TGCAGCGTTACGAGGGGAGGAGGTGGAAACACCATATATTTT.

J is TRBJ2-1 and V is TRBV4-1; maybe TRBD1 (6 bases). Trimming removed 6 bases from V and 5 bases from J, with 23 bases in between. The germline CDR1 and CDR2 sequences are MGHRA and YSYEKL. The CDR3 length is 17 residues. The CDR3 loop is CASRSRDIPHPDNEQFF. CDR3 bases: TGCGCCAGCAGATCCCGGGACATTCCCCATCCAGACAATGAGCAGTTCTTC.

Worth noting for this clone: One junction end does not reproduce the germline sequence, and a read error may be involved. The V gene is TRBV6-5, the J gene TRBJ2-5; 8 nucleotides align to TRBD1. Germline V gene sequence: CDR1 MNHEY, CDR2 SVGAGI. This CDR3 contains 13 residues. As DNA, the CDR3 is TGTGCCAGCAGTTCTCGTCGTGGACAGGGTAGTAACTTC. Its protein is CASSSRRGQGSNF.

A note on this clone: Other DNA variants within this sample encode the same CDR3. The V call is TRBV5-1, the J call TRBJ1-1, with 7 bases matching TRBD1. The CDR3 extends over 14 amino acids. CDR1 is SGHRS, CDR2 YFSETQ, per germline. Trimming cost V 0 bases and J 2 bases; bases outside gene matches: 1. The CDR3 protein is CASSLGDSNTEAFF. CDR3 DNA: TGCGCCAGCAGCTTGGGGGACAGTAACACTGAAGCTTTCTTT.

CDR3 amino acids: CASSYVQGRDSPLHF. CDR3 coding DNA: TGTGCCAGCAGTTACGTCCAGGGCAGGGATTCACCCCTCCACTTT. This chain links TRBV6-6 with TRBJ1-6, with D tentatively TRBD1 (5 bases). Germline loops: CDR1 MNHNY, CDR2 SVGAGI (reference sequence). The ends were cut back, 2 bases at V and 8 bases at J, with 13 bases in the middle. The CDR3 runs 15 residues.

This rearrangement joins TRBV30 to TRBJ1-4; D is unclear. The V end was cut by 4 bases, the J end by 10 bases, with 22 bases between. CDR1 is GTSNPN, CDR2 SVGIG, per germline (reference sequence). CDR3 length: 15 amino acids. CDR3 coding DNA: TGTGCCTGGACCGTGGCGACAACAAAGAGGGCAAAACTGTTTTTT. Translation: CAWTVATTKRAKLFF.

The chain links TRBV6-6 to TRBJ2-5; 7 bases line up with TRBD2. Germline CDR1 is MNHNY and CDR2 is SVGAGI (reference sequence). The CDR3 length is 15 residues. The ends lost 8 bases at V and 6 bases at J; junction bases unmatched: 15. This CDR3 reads CASDPGGKSKKTQYF. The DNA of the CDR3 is TGTGCCAGCGACCCGGGGGGAAAATCTAAGAAGACCCAGTACTTC.

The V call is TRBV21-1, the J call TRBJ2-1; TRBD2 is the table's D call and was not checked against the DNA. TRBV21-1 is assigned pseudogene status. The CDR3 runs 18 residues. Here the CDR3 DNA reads TGTGCCAGCAGCAAACGTTCGGCTAGGCCCAAGGGGAGGGATGAGCAGTTCTTC. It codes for CASSKRSARPKGRDEQFF.

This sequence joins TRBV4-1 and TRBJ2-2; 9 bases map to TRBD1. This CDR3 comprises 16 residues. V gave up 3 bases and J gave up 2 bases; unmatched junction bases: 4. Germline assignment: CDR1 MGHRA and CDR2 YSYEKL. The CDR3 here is CASSHWTGANTGELFF. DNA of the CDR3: TGCGCCAGCAGCCACTGGACAGGGGCAAACACCGGGGAGCTGTTTTTT.

The DNA of the CDR3 is TGTGCCAGCAGTGTGAGAGAGGGGGAGGCTGTCGAGCAGTACTTC. It yields the protein CASSVREGEAVEQYF. The chain combines TRBV2 with TRBJ2-7; D possibly uses TRBD1 or TRBD2 (6 bases each). Trimming stripped 4 bases from V and 6 bases from J, with 19 bases between. This CDR3 has 15 amino acids. Looked up from germline, CDR1 is SNHLY and CDR2 is FYNNEI.

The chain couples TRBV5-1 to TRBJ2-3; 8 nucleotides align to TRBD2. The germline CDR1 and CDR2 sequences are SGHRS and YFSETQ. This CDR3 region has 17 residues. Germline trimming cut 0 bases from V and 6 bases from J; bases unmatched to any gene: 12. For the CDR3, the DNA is TGCGCCAGCAGCTTGGCTGCTGGCGGGAGGCCCATCGATACGCAGTATTTT. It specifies CASSLAAGGRPIDTQYF.

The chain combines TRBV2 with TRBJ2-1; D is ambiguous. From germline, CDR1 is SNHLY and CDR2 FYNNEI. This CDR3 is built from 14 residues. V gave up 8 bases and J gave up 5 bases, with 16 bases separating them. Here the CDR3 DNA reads TGTGCCAGCCCCCGACGCGTAAACGACAATGAGCAGTTCTTC. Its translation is CASPRRVNDNEQFF.

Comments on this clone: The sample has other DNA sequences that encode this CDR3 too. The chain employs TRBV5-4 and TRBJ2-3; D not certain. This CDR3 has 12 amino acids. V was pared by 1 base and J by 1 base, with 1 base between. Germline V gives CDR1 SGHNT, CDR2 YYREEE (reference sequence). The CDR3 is CASSLRTDTQYF. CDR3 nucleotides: TGTGCCAGCAGCTTGCGCACAGATACGCAGTATTTT.

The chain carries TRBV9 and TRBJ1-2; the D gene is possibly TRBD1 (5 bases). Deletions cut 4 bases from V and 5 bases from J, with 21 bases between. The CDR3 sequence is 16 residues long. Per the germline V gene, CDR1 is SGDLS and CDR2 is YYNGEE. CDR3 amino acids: CASSSGREVPGYGYTF. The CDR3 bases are TGTGCCAGCAGCAGTGGCAGGGAAGTCCCTGGGTATGGCTACACCTTC.

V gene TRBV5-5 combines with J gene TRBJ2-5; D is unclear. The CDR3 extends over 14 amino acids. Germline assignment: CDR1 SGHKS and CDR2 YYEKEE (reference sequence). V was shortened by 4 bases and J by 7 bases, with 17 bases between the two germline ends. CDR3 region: CASSIAHTMGTQYF. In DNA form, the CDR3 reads TGTGCCAGCAGCATTGCCCATACCATGGGGACCCAGTACTTC.

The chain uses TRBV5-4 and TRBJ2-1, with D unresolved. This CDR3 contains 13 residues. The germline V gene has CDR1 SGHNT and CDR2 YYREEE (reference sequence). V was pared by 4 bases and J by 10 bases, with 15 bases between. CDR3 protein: CASSAPGFGEQFF. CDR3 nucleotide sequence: TGTGCCAGCAGCGCCCCAGGATTCGGCGAGCAGTTCTTC.

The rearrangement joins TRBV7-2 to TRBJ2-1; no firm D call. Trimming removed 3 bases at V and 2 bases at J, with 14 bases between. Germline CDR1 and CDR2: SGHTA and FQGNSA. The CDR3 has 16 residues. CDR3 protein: CASSFGEVAPYNEQFF. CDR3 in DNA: TGTGCCAGCAGCTTTGGGGAAGTAGCCCCCTACAATGAGCAGTTCTTC.

The CDR3 DNA follows: TGCGCCAGCAGCTTGGCTGGGCCGGGGGTCACTGAAGCTTTCTTT. The encoded protein is CASSLAGPGVTEAFF. This chain connects TRBV5-1 to TRBJ1-1; D may be TRBD1 (5 bases). The CDR3 contains 15 residues. CDR1 and CDR2 from the germline V gene are SGHRS and YFSETQ. V shed 0 bases and J shed 4 bases, with 13 bases lying between them.

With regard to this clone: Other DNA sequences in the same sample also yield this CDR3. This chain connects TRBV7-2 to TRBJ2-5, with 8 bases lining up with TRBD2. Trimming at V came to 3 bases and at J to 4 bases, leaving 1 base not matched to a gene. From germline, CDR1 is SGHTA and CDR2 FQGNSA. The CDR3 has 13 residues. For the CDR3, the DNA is TGTGCCAGCAGCTTGGGACTAGGAGAGACCCAGTACTTC. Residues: CASSLGLGETQYF. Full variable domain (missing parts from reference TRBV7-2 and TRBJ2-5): GAGVSQSPSNKVTEKGKDVELRCDPISGHTALYWYRQSLGQGLEFLIYFQGNSAPDKSGLPSDRFSAERTGGSVSTLTIQRTQQEDSAVYLCASSLGLGETQYFGPGTRLLVL.

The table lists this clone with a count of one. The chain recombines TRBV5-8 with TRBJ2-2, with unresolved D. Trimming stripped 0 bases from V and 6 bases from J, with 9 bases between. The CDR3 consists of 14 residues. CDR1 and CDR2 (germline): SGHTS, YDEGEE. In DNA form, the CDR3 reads TGTGCCAGCAGCTTGGAGGAGAGACCCGGGGAGCTGTTTTTT. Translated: CASSLEERPGELFF.

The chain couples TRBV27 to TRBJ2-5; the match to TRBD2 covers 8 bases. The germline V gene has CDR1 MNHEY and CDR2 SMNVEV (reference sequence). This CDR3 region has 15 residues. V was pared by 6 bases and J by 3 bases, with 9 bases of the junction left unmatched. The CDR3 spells CASSERELDKETQYF. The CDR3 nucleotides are TGTGCCAGCAGCGAGCGGGAGCTGGATAAAGAGACCCAGTACTTC.

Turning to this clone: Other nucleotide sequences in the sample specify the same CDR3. The CDR3 is CASSLGQGEQYF. DNA of the CDR3: TGCGCCAGCAGCTTGGGACAGGGCGAGCAGTACTTC. This chain uses TRBV5-1 with TRBJ2-7; 7 nucleotides align to TRBD1. This CDR3 spans 12 amino acids. CDR1 SGHRS and CDR2 YFSETQ come from the germline V gene. J gave up 6 bases and V 0 bases, and 0 bases lay outside the gene matches.

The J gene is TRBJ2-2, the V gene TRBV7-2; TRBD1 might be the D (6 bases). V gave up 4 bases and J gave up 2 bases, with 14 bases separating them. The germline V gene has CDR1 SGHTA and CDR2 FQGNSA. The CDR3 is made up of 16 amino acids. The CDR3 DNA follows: TGTGCCAGCAGCTCCCAGGGGCTAGTTAACACCGGGGAGCTGTTTTTT. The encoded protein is CASSSQGLVNTGELFF. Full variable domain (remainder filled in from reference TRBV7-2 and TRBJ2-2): GAGVSQSPSNKVTEKGKDVELRCDPISGHTALYWYRQSLGQGLEFLIYFQGNSAPDKSGLPSDRFSAERTGGSVSTLTIQRTQQEDSAVYLCASSSQGLVNTGELFFGEGSRLTVL.

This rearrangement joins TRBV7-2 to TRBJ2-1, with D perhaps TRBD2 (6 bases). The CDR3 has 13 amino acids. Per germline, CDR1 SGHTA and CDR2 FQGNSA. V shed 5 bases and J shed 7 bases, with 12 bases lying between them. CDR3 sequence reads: CASSRDWRNEQFF. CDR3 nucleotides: TGTGCCAGCAGCCGGGACTGGCGGAATGAGCAGTTCTTC.

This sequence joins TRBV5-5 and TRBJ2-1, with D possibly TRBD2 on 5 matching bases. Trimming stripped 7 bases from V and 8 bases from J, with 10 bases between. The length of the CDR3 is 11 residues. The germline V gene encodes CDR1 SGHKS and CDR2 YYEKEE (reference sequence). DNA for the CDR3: TGTGCCAGCGAGCGGACCTATGAGCAGTTCTTC. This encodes CASERTYEQFF.

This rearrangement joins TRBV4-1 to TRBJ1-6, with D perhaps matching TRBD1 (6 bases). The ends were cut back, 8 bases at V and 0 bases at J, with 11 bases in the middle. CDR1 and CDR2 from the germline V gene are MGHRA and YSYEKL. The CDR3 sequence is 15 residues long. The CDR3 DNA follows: TGCGCCAGCTCCCCGGACAGCTCCTATAATTCACCCCTCCACTTT. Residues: CASSPDSSYNSPLHF.

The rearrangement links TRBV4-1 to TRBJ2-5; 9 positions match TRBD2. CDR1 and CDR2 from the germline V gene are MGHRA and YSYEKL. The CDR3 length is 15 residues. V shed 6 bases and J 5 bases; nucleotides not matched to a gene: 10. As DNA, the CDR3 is TGCGCCAGCAGTCCGACTAGCGGAGGGGGGGAGACCCAGTACTTC. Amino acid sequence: CASSPTSGGGETQYF.